This T cell receptor beta chain derives from a study of cytomegalovirus exposure and HLA in healthy donors (dated 2017 in TCRdb). Study-wide context: An earlier analysis of 550 to 700 of the donors reported 250 to 300 Gb of sequence data and 100 million to 130 million unique TCR beta sequences from 150 million to 200 million T cells. The later analysis used no new phenotypic data to find candidate immune exposures, relying instead on TCR beta sequences and their occurrence across donors. On average, roughly 240,000 unique TCR beta nucleotide sequences were sequenced per donor among a few hundred genotyped donors of the cohort, with roughly 18% of those sequences being non-productive. Donor age, sex, ethnicity and CMV serostatus were compiled alongside the repertoire data. Typing coverage differed by locus: A, B, C, DRB1 and DQB1 were typed in about 620-640 donors, DQA1 in approximately 520, DPA1 in some 570, and DPB1 in approximately 450. A separate validation cohort of some 130 different subjects was used in addition to the approximately 700-subject first cohort. High-throughput TCR immunosequencing, statistical association of individual TCRs with disease status, and machine learning were combined to predict cytomegalovirus infection status. An earlier analysis of 587 of the donors applied high-throughput TCR beta sequencing to assess whether each TCR beta V gene segment acted as functional or pseudogenic. An early release that covered roughly 600 HLA-typed donors contained about 290 gigabases of sequencing data and approximately 85 million unique TCR sequences. Every discovery cohort repertoire had been produced on one sequencing platform. Using immunosequencing, the study profiled T cell repertoires from around 670 subjects and related those repertoires to cytomegalovirus serostatus. A later analysis re-analyzed previously published TCR beta repertoires from approximately 700 donors and added high-resolution HLA genotyping to study TCR occurrence patterns. In a later genetic analysis, genome-wide SNP genotypes for about three fifths of the 666 donors were used, and that subset was treated as a discovery cohort. The genetic ancestry cluster associated with self-reported Caucasian donors included 65% to 90% of the approximately 430 genotyped donors. HLA typing included class I and class II loci at four-digit resolution. The study aimed to test whether signatures of past pathogen exposure could be identified by cataloging public T cell receptors. About five DR-DQ haplotypes were handled as single units for association and clustering because linkage in the cohort was strong. General conclusions and limits of the study: The only immune exposure information available for the cohort was CMV serostatus. Because some donors lacked HLA typing at each locus, the association tests relied only on the typed subset. Broadly in line with IMGT annotations, most TCR beta V segments showed up in productive rearrangements about 90% or about 30% of the time in an earlier analysis of roughly 590 of the donors. A total of 150 to 200 TCR beta chains were listed by the study as associated with cytomegalovirus. In a later analysis, several top co-occurrence clusters were reported to appear linked to parvovirus B19, influenza, CMV and Epstein-Barr virus. Presence/absence analyses assumed roughly uniform sequencing depth across donors, an assumption that may not hold. In both the original and validation cohorts, the classifier was reported to diagnose cytomegalovirus status with high specificity and sensitivity. In a later analysis, TCR association rates were found to vary across HLA loci, with the most associated TCRs seen for DRB1 alleles and the fewest for HLA-C alleles. The 87-base-pair reads could not distinguish some IMGT-functional V segments, including TRBV6-2 and TRBV6-3, so those segments were excluded. In a later analysis, HLA-associated TCR beta chains showed more clonal expansion and lower generation probabilities than non-associated chains that were equally common. The authors suggested that the approach could potentially be generalized to other disease states and immunological phenotypes. In a later analysis, most CMV-associated TCR beta chains were found to appear HLA-restricted, with HLA associations seemingly driven largely by CMV exposure. A group of highly shared sequence variants was considered likely to be a technical artifact of the sequencing pipeline. Correlated functional status among segregating V segments might reflect linkage disequilibrium, but an unknown experimental factor could not be ruled out. Because counts were too low, about 17 rarely observed V segments, including chromosome 9 orphons, were excluded from the earlier analysis of 587 of the donors. Most TCR sequences were observed very rarely across donors, whereas some public TCRs were present in many individuals. A later genetic analysis reported fewer N-insertions in productive TCRs among donors in an Asian-associated ancestry cluster than the 666-donor mean. A further reported finding was that TCR beta sequences accurately predicted the HLA-A and HLA-B alleles for most subjects in the first cohort. Strong co-occurrence of HLA alleles, especially DR and DQ, made assigning TCR associations to individual alleles difficult. In a later genetic analysis, a missense DCLRE1C variant was associated with V-gene and J-gene trimming of TCR beta chains, and the association was replicated in an independent cohort. A later analysis associated 16,951 TCR beta sequences with specific HLA alleles at a false discovery rate of 0.05. Three of the identified cytomegalovirus-associated TCR beta chains were confirmed in vitro to be specific for cytomegalovirus antigens. The cohort was sequenced for TCR beta chains only, and without alpha or paired-chain data the features that could be detected were limited.

Reading from cysteine to phenylalanine, the CDR3 counts 14 amino acids. Of all the DNA, just the CDR3 is kept, 42 bases in frame from base 1. The germline V gene gives CDR1 as MDHEN and CDR2 as SYDVKM. Trimming at the junction amounts to 10 bases on V and 2 bases on J, and the germline ends lie 17 bases apart. The table lists this clone with a few counts. The antigen this receptor binds is unknown. Base-call qualities are not available, and no considerably larger clone is one nucleotide away. The cohort consisted of 600 to 750 healthy bone marrow donors. Cohort members were all nominally healthy when sampled, although unrecorded immune exposures were likely present. The donor tested CMV seronegative, placing the donor among the 350 or so seronegative members of the cohort. Every donor gave a peripheral blood sample, and the peripheral blood mononuclear cells from that sample were used for TCR beta sequencing. The Qiagen DNeasy Blood Extraction Kit was used to extract genomic DNA from the blood cell samples.

Libraries were constructed by the immunoSEQ multiplex PCR assay. The multiplex PCR relied on a mix of 60 forward primers for TCR Vbeta segments and 13 reverse primers for TCR Jbeta segments. Amplification of the CDR3 region of rearranged TCR beta genes was performed with a multiplex PCR assay on genomic DNA. The Illumina HiSeq System was used to sequence the amplified TCR beta libraries as 87-base-pair reads. Turning to the authors' computational methods: In a later analysis, approximately 74 million unique TCR beta chains were counted across the approximately 640 repertoires, and about 10 million of these chains were shared by at least two donors. A nearest-neighbor algorithm error-corrected the raw reads and collapsed the reads into unique sequences, merging closely related sequences to remove PCR and sequencing errors. To assign V, D and J gene segments, CDR3 sequences were aligned to IMGT reference sequences. For a sequence to be retained, a match of at least six nucleotides to both a V gene segment and a J gene segment was required. A rearrangement was called productive if the CDR3 had no stop codons and remained in frame with V and J, and every other rearrangement was called non-productive. CDR3 was defined according to IMGT convention as the region running from the second conserved V-encoded cysteine to the conserved J-encoded phenylalanine. Sequences without an unambiguous match to a single V gene segment were excluded from the earlier analysis of approximately 560 of the donors. In an earlier analysis of 500 to 750 of the donors, V segments were called functional above 56.7% productive rearrangements and were called segregating when the between-donor standard deviation exceeded 5%. A statistical classification framework was developed to diagnose cytomegalovirus status using the catalog of TCR beta chain sequences. A later analysis assigned V and J genes by comparing TCR nucleotide sequences with IMGT/GENE-DB human TR gene sequences. The TCRdist pipeline was used in a later analysis to assign CDR3 sequences and most-parsimonious VDJ recombination scenarios. In a later analysis, each TCR beta chain was defined by its CDR3 amino acid sequence together with its V-gene family, and reads without a unique V-gene family were excluded. A later analysis removed over 500 highly shared, low-generation-probability nucleotide sequences to deal with suspected cross-contamination and a sequencing artifact. In a later analysis, a clonal expansion index for each public chain was calculated from normalized within-repertoire ranks of inferred template counts. Generation probabilities in a later analysis came from a VDJ recombination model fitted to out-of-frame rearrangements, and those results were checked against IGoR. Hypergeometric tests were used in a later analysis to score TCR-TCR, TCR-HLA and TCR-CMV co-occurrence, with a repertoire-size bias correction applied to the TCR pairs. A later analysis estimated false discovery rates by permuting HLA or CMV assignments 20 times. In a later analysis, co-occurring TCRs were grouped using DBSCAN, with TCRdist sequence similarity added in when clustering inside HLA-allele-positive subsets. Repertoires with fewer than 30,000 or more than 120,000 public chains, plus five repertoires with anomalous nucleotide sharing, were excluded from co-occurrence clustering. The table was pulled from immuneACCESS by TCRdb, which kept in-frame rearrangements only. Such tables lose some clones; where checked, under half of the loss comes from unresolved V genes, and the rest has no known cause. V and J calls and clone size are those listed in that table; D and trimming were worked out from the DNA. Counted in this sample were 100,000 to 120,000 clones; 78% of them appeared once. The leading ten clones occupy roughly 1.3% of the sample.

This clonotype was obtained from a man aged 30-40 years in good health and CMV-seronegative. The material sequenced was PBMCs. The rearrangement combines TRBV28 with TRBJ1-1; TRBD1 is possibly the D segment (6 matching bases). The base sequence is TGTGCCATCTCAAACGACAGGATTAACACTGAAGCTTTCTTT. It specifies CAISNDRINTEAFF.